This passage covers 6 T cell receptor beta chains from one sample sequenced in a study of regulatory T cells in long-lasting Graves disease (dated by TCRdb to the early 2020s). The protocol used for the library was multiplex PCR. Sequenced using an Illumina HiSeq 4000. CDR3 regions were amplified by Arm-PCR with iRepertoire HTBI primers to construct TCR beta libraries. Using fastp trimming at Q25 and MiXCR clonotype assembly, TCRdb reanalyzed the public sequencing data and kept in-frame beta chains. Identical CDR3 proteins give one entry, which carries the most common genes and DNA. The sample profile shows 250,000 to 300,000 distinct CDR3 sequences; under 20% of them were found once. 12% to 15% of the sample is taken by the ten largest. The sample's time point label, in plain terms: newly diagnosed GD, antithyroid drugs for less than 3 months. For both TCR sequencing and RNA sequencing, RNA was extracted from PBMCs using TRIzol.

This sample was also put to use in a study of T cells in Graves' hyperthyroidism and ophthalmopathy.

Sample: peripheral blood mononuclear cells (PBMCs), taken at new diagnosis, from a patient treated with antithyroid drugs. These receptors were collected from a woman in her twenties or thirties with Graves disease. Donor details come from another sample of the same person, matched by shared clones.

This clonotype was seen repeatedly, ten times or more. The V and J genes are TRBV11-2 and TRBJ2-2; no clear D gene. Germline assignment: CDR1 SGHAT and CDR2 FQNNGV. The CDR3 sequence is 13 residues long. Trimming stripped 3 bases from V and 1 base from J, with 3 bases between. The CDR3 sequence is CASSFMNTGELFF. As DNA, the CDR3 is TGTGCCAGCAGCTTCATGAACACCGGGGAGCTGTTTTTT.

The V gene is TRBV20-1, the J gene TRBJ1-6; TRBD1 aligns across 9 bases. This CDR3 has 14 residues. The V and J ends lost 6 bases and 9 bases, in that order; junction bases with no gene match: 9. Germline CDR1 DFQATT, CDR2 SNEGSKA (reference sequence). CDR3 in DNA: TGCAGTGCCTCGGGACAGGGTGTAAGTTCACCCCTCCACTTT. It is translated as CSASGQGVSSPLHF.

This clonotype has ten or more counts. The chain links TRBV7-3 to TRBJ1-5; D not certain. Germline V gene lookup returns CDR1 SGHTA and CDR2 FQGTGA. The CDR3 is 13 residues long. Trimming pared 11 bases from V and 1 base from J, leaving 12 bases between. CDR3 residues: CASYSLSNQPQHF. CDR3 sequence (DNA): TGTGCCTCCTACTCTTTGAGCAATCAGCCCCAGCATTTT.

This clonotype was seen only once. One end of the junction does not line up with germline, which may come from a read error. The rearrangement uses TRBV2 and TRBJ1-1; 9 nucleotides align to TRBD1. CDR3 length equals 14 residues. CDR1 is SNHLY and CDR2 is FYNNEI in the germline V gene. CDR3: CASTEQGAGTEAFF. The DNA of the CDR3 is TGTGCCAGCACTGAACAGGGGGCGGGCACTGAAGCTTTCTTT.

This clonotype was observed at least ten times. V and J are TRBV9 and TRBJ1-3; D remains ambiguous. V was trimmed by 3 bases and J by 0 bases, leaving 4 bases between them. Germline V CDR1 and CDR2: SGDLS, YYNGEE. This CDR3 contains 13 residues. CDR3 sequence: CASSANSGNTIYF. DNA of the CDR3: TGTGCCAGCAGCGCAAACTCTGGAAACACCATATATTTT.

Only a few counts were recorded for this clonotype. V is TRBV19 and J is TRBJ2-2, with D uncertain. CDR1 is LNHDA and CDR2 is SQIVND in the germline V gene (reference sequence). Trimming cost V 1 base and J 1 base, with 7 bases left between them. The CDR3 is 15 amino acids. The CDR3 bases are TGTGCCAGTAGTATAGCGGCAGGGAACACCGGGGAGCTGTTTTTT. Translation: CASSIAAGNTGELFF. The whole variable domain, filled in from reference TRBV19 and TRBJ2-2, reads DGGITQSPKYLFRKEGQNVTLSCEQNLNHDAMYWYRQDPGQGLRLIYYSQIVNDFQKGDIAEGYSVSREKKESFPLTVTSAQKNPTAFYLCASSIAAGNTGELFFGEGSRLTVL.